This paragraph reports one TCR beta chain. Repertoires were generated with immunoSEQ multiplex PCR, while TCRdb's copy carries only in-frame clones and drops some. The sample yields 85,000 to 130,000 clones, about 90% seen once. These data originate in a study of PD-L1 blockade in urothelial cancer. The overall study: The analyses of blood took place 3 weeks (second dose) and 6 weeks after treatment start.

The number of samples from each patient was between 1 and 8, taken pretreatment and on-treatment. This TCR derives from a woman aged 80 or over with urothelial cancer. Sequences were derived from PBMCs, sampled around atezolizumab (anti-PD-L1) treatment.

This CDR3 is CASSASGTGPQEQFF. The CDR3 region has the DNA TGTGCCAGCAGTGCCTCCGGGACTGGGCCTCAGGAGCAGTTCTTC. The rearrangement uses TRBV27 and TRBJ2-1, with a weak D call TRBD2 (6 bases). The V end was cut by 5 bases, the J end by 10 bases, with 21 bases between. The germline gives CDR1 MNHEY, CDR2 SMNVEV (reference sequence). CDR3 size: 15 residues.